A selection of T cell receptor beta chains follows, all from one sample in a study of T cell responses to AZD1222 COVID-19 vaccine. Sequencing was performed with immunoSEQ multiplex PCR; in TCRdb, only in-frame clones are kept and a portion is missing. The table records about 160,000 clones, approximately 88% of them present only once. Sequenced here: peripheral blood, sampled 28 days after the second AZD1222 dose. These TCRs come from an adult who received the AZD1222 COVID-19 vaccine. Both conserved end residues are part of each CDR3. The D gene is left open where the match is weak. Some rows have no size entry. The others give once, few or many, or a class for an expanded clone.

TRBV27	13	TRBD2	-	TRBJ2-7	TGTGCCAGCAGCGGACGGGGGGGCGACGAGCAGTACTTC	CASSGRGGDEQYF
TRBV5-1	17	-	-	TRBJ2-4	TGCGCCAGCACCTGGGGACCCCCGGGTCTAGCCAAAAACATTCAGTACTTC	CASTWGPPGLAKNIQYF
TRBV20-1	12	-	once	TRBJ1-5	TGCAGTGCTAGTCTAGGTAATCAGCCCCAGCATTTT	CSASLGNQPQHF
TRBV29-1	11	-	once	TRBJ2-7	TGCAGCGTTAGGGTTCAGGGCGAGCCGTACTTC	CSVRVQGEPYF
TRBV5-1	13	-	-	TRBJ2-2	TGCGCCAGCAGCTTTTATAACACCGGGGAGCTGTTTTTT	CASSFYNTGELFF
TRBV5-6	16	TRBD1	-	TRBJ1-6	TGTGCCAGCAGTTTGGACAGGGGAAATCTCCGATCACCCCTCCACTTT	CASSLDRGNLRSPLHF
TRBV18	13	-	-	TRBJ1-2	TGTGCCAGCTCACCACAGGAGGGCTATGGCTACACCTTC	CASSPQEGYGYTF
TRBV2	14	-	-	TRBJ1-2	TGTGCCAGCAGTGCCAGAGGCAGGGACTATGGCTACACCTTC	CASSARGRDYGYTF
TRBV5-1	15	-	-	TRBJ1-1	TGCGCCAGCAGCTTTGGGTCAGGGCTAAACACTGAAGCTTTCTTT	CASSFGSGLNTEAFF
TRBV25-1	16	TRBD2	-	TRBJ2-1	TGTGCCAGCAGTGATGCGCGGCGGGGGACGAGAAATGAGCAGTTCTTC	CASSDARRGTRNEQFF
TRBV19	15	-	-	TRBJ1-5	TGTGCCAGTAGCCTCTATTTACAGGGCACTCAGCCCCAGCATTTT	CASSLYLQGTQPQHF
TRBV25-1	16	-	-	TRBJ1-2	TGTGCCAGCAGTGAGCCAGGGACTGAGGGTAACTATGGCTACACCTTC	CASSEPGTEGNYGYTF
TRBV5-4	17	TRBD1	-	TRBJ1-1	TGTGCCAGCAGCTTTGGGACAGGAGGTGTCTCCTGGATTGGAGCTTTCTTT	CASSFGTGGVSWIGAFF
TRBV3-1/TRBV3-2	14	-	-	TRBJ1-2	TGTGCCAGCAGCCAAGACCGGCAGGGTAGAGGCTACACCTTC	CASSQDRQGRGYTF
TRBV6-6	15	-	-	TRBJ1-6	TGTGCCAGCACCCGCGATCCTATCGGGAGTTCACCCCTCCACTTT	CASTRDPIGSSPLHF
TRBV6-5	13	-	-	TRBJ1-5	TGTGCCAGCAGTCCGACATTTCGGCAGCCCCAGCATTTT	CASSPTFRQPQHF
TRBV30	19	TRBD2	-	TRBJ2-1	TGTGCCTGGAGGAAAGGACTAGCGGGAACCTTCGCCTCCTACAATGAGCAGTTCTTC	CAWRKGLAGTFASYNEQFF
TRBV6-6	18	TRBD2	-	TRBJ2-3	TGTGCCAGCAGTCCAGAACCGACTAGCGGGACGCGGGGGGATACGCAGTATTTT	CASSPEPTSGTRGDTQYF
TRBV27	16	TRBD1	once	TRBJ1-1	TGTGCCAGCAGTCCCCGACAGGGGGCGACGAACACTGAAGCTTTCTTT	CASSPRQGATNTEAFF
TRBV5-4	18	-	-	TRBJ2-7	TGTGCCAGCAGCTTGGCGGCTACCGGGATGCGTGACTCTCACGAGCAGTACTTC	CASSLAATGMRDSHEQYF
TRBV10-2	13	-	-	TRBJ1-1	TGCGCCAGCAGTGAGTCTCGAACAGGGCGGGCTTTCTTT	CASSESRTGRAFF
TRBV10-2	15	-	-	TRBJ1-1	TGCGCCAGCAGTGTAACCACCGGACGGACCACTGAAGCTTTCTTT	CASSVTTGRTTEAFF
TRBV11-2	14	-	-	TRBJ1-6	TGTGCCAGCAGCTCCCTTCGAGGGAGGTCACCCCTCCACTTT	CASSSLRGRSPLHF
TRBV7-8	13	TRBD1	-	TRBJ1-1	TGTGCCAGCAGTGTCAGACAGGGTACTGAAGCTTTCTTT	CASSVRQGTEAFF
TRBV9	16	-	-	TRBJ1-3	TGTGCCAGCAGCGTAGGATTTCGGGAGTCTGGAAACACCATATATTTT	CASSVGFRESGNTIYF
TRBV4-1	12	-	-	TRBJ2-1	TGCGCCAGCAGCCGGGTTGGGGATGAGCAGTTCTTC	CASSRVGDEQFF
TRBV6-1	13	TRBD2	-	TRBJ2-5	TGTGCCAGCAGTGAAGGGGGGGGAGAGACCCAGTACTTC	CASSEGGGETQYF
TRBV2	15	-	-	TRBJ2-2	TGTGCCAGCAGTGAATTTAGGGGTGGGACCGGGGAGCTGTTTTTT	CASSEFRGGTGELFF
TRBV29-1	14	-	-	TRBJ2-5	TGCAGCGTTGTTAAGACAGGGCTAGCGGAGACCCAGTACTTC	CSVVKTGLAETQYF
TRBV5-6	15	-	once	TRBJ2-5	TGTGCCAGCAGCTTGGTCAAGGGATCCCAAGAGACCCAGTACTTC	CASSLVKGSQETQYF
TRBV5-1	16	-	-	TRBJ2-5	TGCGCCAGCAACACAAGCCCAACTCCGCGGGGAGAGTCCCAGTACTTC	CASNTSPTPRGESQYF
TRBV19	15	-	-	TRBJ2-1	TGTGCCAGTAGTATAGTAGTCGGTTCCTACAATGAGCAGTTCTTC	CASSIVVGSYNEQFF
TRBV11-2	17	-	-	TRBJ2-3	TGTGCCAGCAGCGCGACACCCCCGGGACCAAGAACAGATACGCAGTATTTT	CASSATPPGPRTDTQYF
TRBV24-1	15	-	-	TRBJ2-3	TGTGCCACCAGCCCCGCAGGGAGCAAAGCTGATACGCAGTATTTT	CATSPAGSKADTQYF
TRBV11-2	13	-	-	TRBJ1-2	TGTGCCAGCAGATCAAGAGGGGGCTATGGCTACACCTTC	CASRSRGGYGYTF
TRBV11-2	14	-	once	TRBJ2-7	TGTGCCAGCAGCCCGGGACTCCAAGTCTACGAGCAGTACTTC	CASSPGLQVYEQYF
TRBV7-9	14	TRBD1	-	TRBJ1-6	TGTGCCAGCAGCTCGGACAGGGATAATTCACCCCTCCACTTT	CASSSDRDNSPLHF
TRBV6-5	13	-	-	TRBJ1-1	TGTGCCAGCAGAATCGGCTCAAACACTGAAGCTTTCTTT	CASRIGSNTEAFF
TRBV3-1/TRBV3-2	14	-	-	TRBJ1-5	TGTGCCAGCAGCCAGGGGTTGAGCAATCAGCCCCAGCATTTT	CASSQGLSNQPQHF
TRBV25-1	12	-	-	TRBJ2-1	TGTGCCAGCGGGCGGTGGGACAATGAGCAGTTCTTC	CASGRWDNEQFF
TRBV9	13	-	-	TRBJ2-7	TGTGCCAGCGGGGACGGACGGAACTACGAGCAGTACTTC	CASGDGRNYEQYF
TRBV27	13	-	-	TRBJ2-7	TGTGCCAGCAGTTTATCGTTGAGGAACGAGCAGTACTTC	CASSLSLRNEQYF
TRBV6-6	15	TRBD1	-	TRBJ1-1	TGTGCCAGCAGTTACTCGAAGGGGGCCGGCACTGAAGCTTTCTTT	CASSYSKGAGTEAFF
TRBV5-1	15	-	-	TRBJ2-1	TGCGCCAGCAGCCTCCTGACGGATTCCTACAATGAGCAGTTCTTC	CASSLLTDSYNEQFF
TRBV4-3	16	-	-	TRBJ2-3	TGCGCCAGCAGCCAAGATACGTACAGGAGCGGAGATACGCAGTATTTT	CASSQDTYRSGDTQYF
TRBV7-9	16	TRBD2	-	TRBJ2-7	TGTGCCAGCAGCCTTCGGGGGGAGAGGGACTCCTACGAGCAGTACTTC	CASSLRGERDSYEQYF
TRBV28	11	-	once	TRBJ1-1	TGTGCCAGCAGACTGAACACTGAAGCTTTCTTT	CASRLNTEAFF
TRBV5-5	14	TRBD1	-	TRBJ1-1	TGTGCCAGCAGCTCACAGGGGCGAAGGCCCGAAGCTTTCTTT	CASSSQGRRPEAFF
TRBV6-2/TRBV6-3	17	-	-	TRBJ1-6	TGTGCCAGCAGTTACCCAAAATTGGGACACTCATACTCACCCCTCCACTTT	CASSYPKLGHSYSPLHF
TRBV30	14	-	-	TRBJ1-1	TGTGCCTGGAGTGCGGGCCACTTGAACACTGAAGCTTTCTTT	CAWSAGHLNTEAFF
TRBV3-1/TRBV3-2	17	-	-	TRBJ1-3	TGTGCCAGCAGCCCCCAACGGGGGGCTTCATCTGGAAACACCATATATTTT	CASSPQRGASSGNTIYF
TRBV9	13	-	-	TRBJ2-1	TGTGCCAGCTCGGTAAGAATAGAAAATGAGCAGTTCTTC	CASSVRIENEQFF
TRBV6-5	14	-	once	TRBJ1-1	TGTGCCAGCACCCGACCGGGGGGCAGAGGTGAAGCTTTCTTT	CASTRPGGRGEAFF
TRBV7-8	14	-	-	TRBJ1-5	TGTGCCAGCAGCCAAGGGGGGGCCCATCAGCCCCAGCATTTT	CASSQGGAHQPQHF
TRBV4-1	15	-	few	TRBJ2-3	TGCGCCAGCAGCCAAGAAGTCAGCCCAACCAATACGCAGTATTTT	CASSQEVSPTNTQYF
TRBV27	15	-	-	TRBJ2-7	TGTGCCAGCGGCAAGCCGGCAGCACCTTTCTACGAGCAGTACTTC	CASGKPAAPFYEQYF
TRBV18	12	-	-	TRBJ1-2	TGTGCCAGCTCAGGGGGGATCTATGGCTACACCTTC	CASSGGIYGYTF
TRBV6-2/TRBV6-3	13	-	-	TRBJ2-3	TGTGCCAGCAGCCCCGGACAGCAGAGAGCGCAGTATTTT	CASSPGQQRAQYF
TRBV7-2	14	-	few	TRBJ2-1	TGTGCCAGCGCAGGGGCTACCCACAACTCAGAGCAGTTCTTC	CASAGATHNSEQFF